What follows are 20 T cell receptor beta chains derived from one specimen sequenced in a study of shared clonotypes between healthy human individuals. The method was immunoSEQ multiplex PCR; TCRdb's version includes in-frame clones alone and lacks a portion of them. The sample contains 650,000 to 800,000 clones, over 55% of which appear only once. The sequencing input was memory CD4+ T cells sorted from blood. The subset denotes: CD45RA-negative fraction. The receptors derive from a woman aged 25 to 39 in good health.

V is TRBV5-1 and J is TRBJ2-2; maybe TRBD1 (6 bases). Per germline, CDR1 SGHRS and CDR2 YFSETQ. Trimming pared 4 bases from V and 6 bases from J, leaving 13 bases between. CDR3 length: 14 residues. The CDR3 DNA is TGCGCCAGCAGCCTGGAAAAGGGGGCCGGGGAGCTGTTTTTT. Residues: CASSLEKGAGELFF.

The chain joins TRBV6-4 to TRBJ2-1; a possible D gene is TRBD2 (5 bases). The germline CDR1 and CDR2 sequences are MRHNA and SNTAGT. V lost 4 bases and J 16 bases, leaving 26 bases between the germline ends. This CDR3 spans 15 amino acids. CDR3 in amino acids: CASSVDSVANARFFF. As DNA, the CDR3 is TGTGCCAGCAGTGTTGATTCTGTAGCGAACGCCCGTTTTTTCTTC.

This CDR3 is CASMDPLVEQYF. Written as DNA, the CDR3 is TGTGCCAGCATGGACCCTTTAGTTGAGCAGTATTTT. The chain has TRBV28 and TRBJ2-3; D unclear. V gave up 7 bases and J gave up 11 bases, with 16 bases separating them. The CDR3 is 12 amino acids. Germline lookup yields CDR1 MDHEN and CDR2 SYDVKM. Looking up the rest from reference TRBV28 and TRBJ2-3 gives the full variable domain: DVKVTQSSRYLVKRTGEKVFLECVQDMDHENMFWYRQDPGLGLRLIYFSYDVKMKEKGDIPEGYSVSREKKERFSLILESASTNQTSMYLCASMDPLVEQYFGPGTRLTVL.

V usage is TRBV28 and J usage is TRBJ1-2, with TRBD1 matching 8 bases. This CDR3 contains 15 residues. Germline lookup yields CDR1 MDHEN and CDR2 SYDVKM. Trimming cost V 4 bases and J 3 bases; bases outside gene matches: 7. The CDR3 sequence: CASSSGQGDHYGYTF. CDR3 coding DNA: TGTGCCAGCAGTTCAGGACAGGGAGATCACTATGGCTACACCTTC.

The V and J genes are TRBV9 and TRBJ2-1, with 15 bases identical to TRBD2. The CDR3 is 17 residues long. The J segment lost 4 bases and the V segment lost 2 bases, leaving 4 bases of the junction unmatched. The germline V gene has CDR1 SGDLS and CDR2 YYNGEE. The CDR3, as DNA: TGTGCCAGCAGCGTCGGACTAGCGGGAGGGCCGTACAATGAGCAGTTCTTC. It encodes CASSVGLAGGPYNEQFF.

The rearrangement links TRBV2 to TRBJ1-5; 8 positions match TRBD1. The CDR3 sequence is 14 residues long. Germline loops: CDR1 SNHLY, CDR2 FYNNEI. The junction had 2 bases not matched to a gene; V was cut back by 6 bases and J by 1 base. As DNA, the CDR3 is TGTGCCAGCAGGGACAGGGCGAGCAATCAGCCCCAGCATTTT. Encoded protein: CASRDRASNQPQHF. The complete variable domain, with remaining parts taken from reference TRBV2 and TRBJ1-5, reads EPEVTQTPSHQVTQMGQEVILRCVPISNHLYFYWYRQILGQKVEFLVSFYNNEISEKSEIFDDQFSVERPDGSNFTLKIRSTKLEDSAMYFCASRDRASNQPQHFGDGTRLSIL.

This clone was detected only a few times. V usage is TRBV11-1 and J usage is TRBJ2-4, with 10 bases that match TRBD2. V shed 5 bases and J 1 base; nucleotides not matched to a gene: 8. This CDR3 region has 17 residues. Germline assignment: CDR1 SGHAT and CDR2 FQDESV (reference sequence). CDR3 loop: CASSRTSGVTAKNIQYF. The CDR3 DNA reads TGTGCCAGCAGCCGGACTAGCGGAGTTACTGCCAAAAACATTCAGTACTTC.

This rearrangement joins TRBV14 to TRBJ2-3; 8 bases align to TRBD2. The germline V gene has CDR1 SGHDN and CDR2 FVKESK. Trimming took 11 bases from V and 2 from J; bases not matched to a gene: 12. The CDR3 covers 15 residues. The CDR3 bases are TGTGCCTTACAGCCGGGGGGGACCGACACAGATACGCAGTATTTT. Its protein product is CALQPGGTDTDTQYF.

The CDR3 sequence: CASSAIPGQGLKEQYF. CDR3 sequence (DNA): TGTGCCAGTAGTGCAATCCCGGGACAGGGCCTAAAGGAGCAGTACTTC. The J gene is TRBJ2-7, the V gene TRBV19; TRBD1 agrees at 9 bases. CDR1 LNHDA and CDR2 SQIVND come from the germline V gene (reference sequence). J was trimmed by 7 bases and V by 5 bases; bases with no gene match: 15. CDR3 size: 16 residues.

As for this clone: Other DNA sequences in the sample encode the same CDR3. The chain combines TRBV2 with TRBJ2-2; 13 bases agree with TRBD2. The J segment lost 4 bases and the V segment lost 3 bases, leaving 2 bases of the junction unmatched. Per the germline V gene, CDR1 is SNHLY and CDR2 is FYNNEI. The CDR3 loop spans 16 amino acids. The CDR3, as DNA: TGTGCCAGCAGTGAGGGGACTAGCGGGATCACCGGGGAGCTGTTTTTT. As protein: CASSEGTSGITGELFF.

This clone was seen many times. The V gene is TRBV9, the J gene TRBJ1-2; possible D gene TRBD1, 6 bases. Germline V CDR1 and CDR2: SGDLS, YYNGEE. The CDR3 runs to 14 residues. The germline V and J ends were trimmed by 3 bases and 1 base, with 10 bases remaining between them. CDR3 in DNA: TGTGCCAGCAGCGCCGAACAGGGTAACTATGGCTACACCTTC. Translation gives CASSAEQGNYGYTF.

In nucleotides, the CDR3 is TGTGCCAGCAGCTTTGGTTCAGGGACAGGGGGCGTTGGGAATGGCTACACCTTC. This codes for CASSFGSGTGGVGNGYTF. This chain joins TRBV5-4 and TRBJ1-2; TRBD1 aligns across 12 bases. The CDR3 extends over 18 amino acids. Germline CDR1 and CDR2: SGHNT and YYREEE (reference sequence). V was clipped by 2 bases and J by 6 bases; unmatched bases: 14.

This clone has just a few counts. This chain connects TRBV7-9 to TRBJ2-3; D might be TRBD1 or TRBD2, each matching 6 bases. The CDR3 covers 14 residues. Germline CDR1 is SEHNR and CDR2 is FQNEAQ (reference sequence). The V end lost 5 bases, the J end lost 2 bases, and 11 bases lay between the germline ends. The CDR3: CASSPSGATDTQYF. The CDR3 DNA reads as TGTGCCAGCAGCCCCTCGGGGGCCACAGATACGCAGTATTTT.

The chain links TRBV5-4 to TRBJ2-2, with 8 bases lining up with TRBD1. Germline values: CDR1 SGHNT, CDR2 YYREEE (reference sequence). The CDR3 consists of 15 residues. With 3 bases clipped from V and 4 bases from J, the junction kept 5 bases outside the gene matches. This CDR3 reads CASSYRQGRTGELFF. CDR3 coding DNA: TGTGCCAGCAGCTACCGACAGGGGCGCACCGGGGAGCTGTTTTTT.

The chain employs TRBV15 and TRBJ2-3, with 11 bases identical to TRBD2. Germline loops: CDR1 LNHNV, CDR2 YYDKDF (reference sequence). The CDR3 has 16 amino acids. The trim removed 1 base at V and 3 bases at J, leaving 3 bases unmatched. CDR3 nucleotide sequence: TGTGCCACCAGCAGAGGTCGACTAGCGGGAACAGATACGCAGTATTTT. Its translation: CATSRGRLAGTDTQYF.

The V call is TRBV18, the J call TRBJ1-2, with D uncertain. Germline V gene sequence: CDR1 KGHSH, CDR2 LQKENI. Trimming shortened V by 2 bases and J by 4 bases, and 20 bases separated the two germline ends. This CDR3 is built from 17 residues. CDR3 nucleotide sequence: TGTGCCAGCTCACCAACTTTTGGCCGCTGGATGGGCTATGGCTACACCTTC. The encoded protein is CASSPTFGRWMGYGYTF.

In this sample, this clone turned up many times. The chain combines TRBV7-6 with TRBJ2-1, with 11 positions matching TRBD2. The CDR3 is made up of 17 amino acids. The germline V gene has CDR1 SGHVS and CDR2 FNYEAQ. The V gene end was trimmed by 4 bases and the J gene end by 9 bases; junction bases not matched to a gene: 14. The CDR3 bases are TGTGCCAGCAGCTCGGGATTATCCACTAGCGGGAGTTCTGAGCAGTTCTTC. This gives the protein CASSSGLSTSGSSEQFF.

The chain uses TRBV19 and TRBJ2-5; perhaps D is TRBD1 or TRBD2 (5 bases each). The ends were cut back, 5 bases at V and 5 bases at J, with 18 bases in the middle. Germline CDR1 reads LNHDA; CDR2 reads SQIVND (reference sequence). CDR3 size: 15 residues. As DNA, the CDR3 is TGTGCCAGTAGTCCCGGGGCTCAGGGTAGGGAGACCCAGTACTTC. Amino acid sequence: CASSPGAQGRETQYF.

The rearrangement links TRBV10-2 to TRBJ1-5; 7 nucleotides match TRBD1. This CDR3 has 14 amino acids. Germline V CDR1 and CDR2: WSHSY, SAAADI. The ends lost 6 bases at V and 2 bases at J; junction bases unmatched: 4. CDR3 amino acids: CASSLRGRNQPQHF. CDR3 in DNA: TGCGCCAGCAGCCTAAGGGGGCGCAATCAGCCCCAGCATTTT.

The chain recombines TRBV5-1 with TRBJ2-5; 7 bases align to TRBD2. With V trimmed by 4 bases and J by 1 base, 7 bases remained unmatched. This CDR3 has 15 amino acids. Germline CDR1 and CDR2: SGHRS and YFSETQ. The CDR3 is CASSPPGGGQETQYF. The CDR3 DNA reads TGCGCCAGCAGCCCTCCCGGCGGGGGCCAAGAGACCCAGTACTTC.